This T cell receptor beta chain was obtained from a study of patients and donors after allogeneic stem cell transplantation. MiXCR, applied by TCRdb to the RT-PCR reads, yields one record per CDR3 protein. The sample contains hundreds of thousands of distinct CDR3 sequences, roughly 17% of which appear only once. This CDR3 is 15 amino acids long. Germline V gene lookup returns CDR1 SGHDT and CDR2 YYEEEE. The V end lost 6 bases, the J end lost 5 bases, and 18 bases lay between the germline ends. The chain has TRBV5-6 and TRBJ2-1, with a tentative D call TRBD1 (5 bases). Sequenced sample: blood, either unsorted or a sorted T cell fraction (not recorded which). This TCR derives from a human donor who was either an allogeneic HSCT recipient or a stem cell or donor lymphocyte infusion donor (not recorded which). It is not recorded whose cells these are; they may come from a transplant donor. In nucleotides, the CDR3 is TGTGCCAGCACCCCCTTCGCTAAGGGGAACAATGAGCAGTTCTTC. Its translation: CASTPFAKGNNEQFF.